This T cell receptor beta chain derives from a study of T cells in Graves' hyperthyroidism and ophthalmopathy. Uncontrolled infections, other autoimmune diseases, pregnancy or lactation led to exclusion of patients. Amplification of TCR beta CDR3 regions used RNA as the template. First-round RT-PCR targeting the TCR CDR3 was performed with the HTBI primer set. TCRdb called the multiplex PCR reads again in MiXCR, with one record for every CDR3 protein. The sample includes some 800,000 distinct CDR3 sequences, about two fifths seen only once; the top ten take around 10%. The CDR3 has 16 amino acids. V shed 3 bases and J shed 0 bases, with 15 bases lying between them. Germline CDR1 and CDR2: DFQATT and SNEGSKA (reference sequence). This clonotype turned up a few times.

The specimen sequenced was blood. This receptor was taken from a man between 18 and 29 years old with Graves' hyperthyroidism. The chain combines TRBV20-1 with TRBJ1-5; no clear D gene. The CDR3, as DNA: TGCAGTGCTAGGGCCGGGGTTCCTAATAGCAATCAGCCCCAGCATTTT. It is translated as CSARAGVPNSNQPQHF.